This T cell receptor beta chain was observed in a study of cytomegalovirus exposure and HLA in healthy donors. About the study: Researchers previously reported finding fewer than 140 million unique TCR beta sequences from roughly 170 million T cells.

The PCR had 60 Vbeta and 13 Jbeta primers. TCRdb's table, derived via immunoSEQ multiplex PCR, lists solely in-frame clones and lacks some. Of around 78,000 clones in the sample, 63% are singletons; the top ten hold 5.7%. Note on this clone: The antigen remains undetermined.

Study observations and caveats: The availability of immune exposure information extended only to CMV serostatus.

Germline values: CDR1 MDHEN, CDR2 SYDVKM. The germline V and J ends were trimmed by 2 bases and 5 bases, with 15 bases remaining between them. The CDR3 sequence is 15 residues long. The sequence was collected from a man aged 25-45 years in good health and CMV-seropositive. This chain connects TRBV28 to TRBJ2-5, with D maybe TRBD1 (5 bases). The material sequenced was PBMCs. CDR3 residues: CASSLTEQGRETQYF. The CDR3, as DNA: TGTGCCAGCAGTTTAACCGAGCAGGGTAGGGAGACCCAGTACTTC.